The sequence of this T cell receptor (beta chain) was determined in a study of cytomegalovirus exposure and HLA in healthy donors. Study observations and caveats: Later on, an analysis showed TCR association rates differing by HLA locus, with DRB1 the most and HLA-C the fewest.

This clone was detected a few times. Its specificity is unknown. This CDR3 region has 12 residues. Trimming removed 5 bases at V and 2 bases at J, with 3 bases between. Germline loops: CDR1 SGHTA, CDR2 FQGNSA. In the PCR, 60 Vbeta and 13 Jbeta primers were used. Profiled with immunoSEQ multiplex PCR; TCRdb holds only in-frame clones, not every one. The table shows about 120,000 clones, with 6.5% to 9.5% occurring only once. The clonotype comes from a woman aged 40 to 50 in good health and CMV-seropositive. Source material: PBMCs. The chain couples TRBV7-2 to TRBJ2-2; D unresolved. The CDR3 sequence is CASSLNTGELFF. Written as DNA, the CDR3 is TGTGCCAGCAGCCTTAACACCGGGGAGCTGTTTTTT.